This TCR beta chain was identified during a study of CD8 T cells in ankylosing spondylitis. General study points: Certain motif variants had earlier been reported in reactive arthritis synovial fluid and blood. Those disease-linked clones were CD8+; they were also relatively rare in peripheral blood. Reportedly, significant enrichment of disease-linked clones occurred in matched ankylosing spondylitis synovial fluid.

In TCRdb, the 5' RACE reads were re-called with MiXCR into one record per CDR3 protein. The sample comprises some 120,000 distinct CDR3 sequences, 7% of which are singletons, and 12% rests with the top ten. This clonotype was counted ten times or more. What it binds is not known. J lost 4 bases, V lost 0 bases, and 5 bases had no gene match. Per germline, CDR1 GTSNPN and CDR2 SVGIG (reference sequence). This CDR3 comprises 15 residues. V gene TRBV30 combines with J gene TRBJ2-2, with 7 bases that match TRBD1. The receptor's source is a male donor with ankylosing spondylitis or in good health (not recorded which). Source material: blood, either unsorted or a sorted T cell fraction (not recorded which). CDR3 sequence reads: CAWSVPRQGTGELFF. CDR3 DNA: TGTGCCTGGAGTGTTCCACGACAGGGCACCGGGGAGCTGTTTTTT. The full variable domain, with the rest looked up from reference TRBV30 and TRBJ2-2, is SQTIHQWPATLVQPVGSPLSLECTVEGTSNPNLYWYRQAAGRGLQLLFYSVGIGQISSEVPQNLSASRPQDRQFILSSKKLLLSDSGFYLCAWSVPRQGTGELFFGEGSRLTVL.